These T cell receptor beta chains were read from a single sample in a study of human thymus T cells. Only in-frame clones appear in the TCRdb table, and some are missing; sequencing was by immunoSEQ multiplex PCR. The table records around 120,000 clones, 90% to 95% of them present only once. The sample comprised thymus tissue. The receptors here all came from a boy less than two years old with a congenital heart defect but otherwise immunologically healthy. Each CDR3 is given with its conserved first and last residue. The D gene is left open where the match is weak. Clone sizes are given selectively: once, few, many, or a class where the clone is expanded.

D gene: NA; V gene: TRBV13; J gene: TRBJ1-5; clone size: NA; CDR3 DNA: TGTGCCAGCAGCTTGGGGAGCAATCAGCCCCAGCATTTT; CDR3 protein: CASSLGSNQPQHF
D gene: TRBD2; V gene: TRBV9; J gene: TRBJ2-1; clone size: NA; CDR3 DNA: TGTGCCAGCAGCGTAGGGGGACTAGCGGGGTCTCAGTTCTTC; CDR3 protein: CASSVGGLAGSQFF
D gene: NA; V gene: TRBV28; J gene: TRBJ1-6; clone size: few; CDR3 DNA: TGTGCCAGCAGTATACAGGGCGCGAGTTCACCCCTCCACTTT; CDR3 protein: CASSIQGASSPLHF
D gene: NA; V gene: TRBV21-1; J gene: TRBJ2-5; clone size: NA; CDR3 DNA: TGTGCCAGCAGCCGACGGAGGCGATGGGAGACCCAGTACTTC; CDR3 protein: CASSRRRRWETQYF
D gene: NA; V gene: TRBV29-1; J gene: TRBJ1-1; clone size: NA; CDR3 DNA: TGCAGCGTTGAATTAGGACAGAGGGGGATTAACACTGAAGCTTTCTTT; CDR3 protein: CSVELGQRGINTEAFF
D gene: NA; V gene: TRBV5-4; J gene: TRBJ2-1; clone size: NA; CDR3 DNA: TGTGCCAGCAGCCCACTATCAAGCTCCTACAATGAGCAGTTCTTC; CDR3 protein: CASSPLSSSYNEQFF
D gene: NA; V gene: TRBV7-9; J gene: TRBJ1-2; clone size: NA; CDR3 DNA: TGTGCCAGCAGCTCCTTATACTATGGCTACACCTTC; CDR3 protein: CASSSLYYGYTF
D gene: TRBD1; V gene: TRBV5-1; J gene: TRBJ1-2; clone size: NA; CDR3 DNA: TGCGCCAGCAGCTTGGGGACAGGAGTCTATGGCTACACCTTC; CDR3 protein: CASSLGTGVYGYTF
D gene: NA; V gene: TRBV7-9; J gene: TRBJ1-2; clone size: NA; CDR3 DNA: TGTGCCAGCAGCTGCCAGAGGAACTATGGCTACACCTTC; CDR3 protein: CASSCQRNYGYTF
D gene: NA; V gene: TRBV7-2; J gene: TRBJ1-2; clone size: NA; CDR3 DNA: TGTGCCAGCAGCTTATACCCCAAGACAGGCTCCTATGGCTACACCTTC; CDR3 protein: CASSLYPKTGSYGYTF
D gene: TRBD1; V gene: TRBV7-6; J gene: TRBJ2-1; clone size: NA; CDR3 DNA: TGTGCCAGCAGCGCGGACAGGGGTTATTCCTACAATGAGCAGTTCTTC; CDR3 protein: CASSADRGYSYNEQFF
D gene: NA; V gene: TRBV11-2; J gene: TRBJ2-3; clone size: NA; CDR3 DNA: TGTGCCAGCAGCCCCCGGGGTGGCGGTAGGGATACGCAGTATTTT; CDR3 protein: CASSPRGGGRDTQYF
D gene: TRBD1; V gene: TRBV7-2; J gene: TRBJ2-1; clone size: NA; CDR3 DNA: TGTGCCAGCAGCCCGACCGTAGATGGACAGGTCATTTCCTACAATGAGCAGTTCTTC; CDR3 protein: CASSPTVDGQVISYNEQFF
D gene: NA; V gene: TRBV28; J gene: TRBJ2-2; clone size: NA; CDR3 DNA: TGTGCCAGCACCTTGGACGGGAGCACCGGGGAGCTGTTTTTT; CDR3 protein: CASTLDGSTGELFF
D gene: NA; V gene: TRBV27; J gene: TRBJ2-7; clone size: NA; CDR3 DNA: TGTGCCAGCAGCCCCCTCGGGGGATACTACGAGCAGTACTTC; CDR3 protein: CASSPLGGYYEQYF
D gene: NA; V gene: TRBV27; J gene: TRBJ1-2; clone size: NA; CDR3 DNA: TGTGCCAGCCGAAAGGAAGGGGGGAACTATGGCTACACCTTC; CDR3 protein: CASRKEGGNYGYTF
D gene: TRBD2; V gene: TRBV29-1; J gene: TRBJ2-5; clone size: NA; CDR3 DNA: TGCAGCGTCACAAGTCCCGGGACTAGCGGACCTGAGGAGACCCAGTACTTC; CDR3 protein: CSVTSPGTSGPEETQYF
D gene: TRBD1; V gene: TRBV19; J gene: TRBJ1-2; clone size: NA; CDR3 DNA: TGTGCCAGTAGTAACGGGACAGTCCGGAGGGTAGGGAAAACCTTC; CDR3 protein: CASSNGTVRRVGKTF
D gene: TRBD2; V gene: TRBV11-3; J gene: TRBJ2-1; clone size: NA; CDR3 DNA: TGTGCCAGCAGCCCCGGGGGGGATGAGCAGTTCTTC; CDR3 protein: CASSPGGDEQFF
D gene: TRBD1; V gene: TRBV30; J gene: TRBJ1-2; clone size: NA; CDR3 DNA: TGTGCCTGGACAGGGGGAGGGTATGGCTACACCTTC; CDR3 protein: CAWTGGGYGYTF
D gene: NA; V gene: TRBV28; J gene: TRBJ1-2; clone size: NA; CDR3 DNA: TGTGCCAGCTCTTCAGGGAGCTATGGCTACACCTTC; CDR3 protein: CASSSGSYGYTF
D gene: NA; V gene: TRBV5-1; J gene: TRBJ2-5; clone size: once; CDR3 DNA: TGCGCCAGCAGCTTGGATGGGGCTCAAGAGACCCAGTACTTC; CDR3 protein: CASSLDGAQETQYF
D gene: NA; V gene: TRBV15; J gene: TRBJ1-5; clone size: NA; CDR3 DNA: TGTGCCACCAGCAGGGGTCGGAGGAATCAGCCCCAGCATTTT; CDR3 protein: CATSRGRRNQPQHF
D gene: NA; V gene: TRBV20-1; J gene: TRBJ2-7; clone size: NA; CDR3 DNA: TGCAGTGCTAACGGAGAGCAGTACTTC; CDR3 protein: CSANGEQYF
D gene: NA; V gene: TRBV4-2; J gene: TRBJ1-5; clone size: NA; CDR3 DNA: TGTGCCAGCAGCCAAGAACTCTGTCGCCTGCCTCAGCCCCAGCATTTT; CDR3 protein: CASSQELCRLPQPQHF